These 6 T cell receptor beta chains came from one sample sequenced in a study of blood T cell repertoires in COVID-19. Method: immunoSEQ multiplex PCR; TCRdb's copy keeps in-frame clones and lacks some. The table lists 35,000 to 55,000 clones, 85% to 90% of them singletons. The specimen sequenced was peripheral blood. Receptors originate from a human donor in a cohort sampled during active COVID-19.

The chain is built from TRBV2 and TRBJ2-2; TRBD1 aligns across 8 bases. CDR1 SNHLY and CDR2 FYNNEI come from the germline V gene. Trimming removed 8 bases from V and 5 bases from J; junction bases left unmatched: 7. The CDR3 contains 14 residues. The CDR3 DNA sequence: TGTGCCAGCGTCGGACAGGGTGGGACCGGGGAGCTGTTTTTT. It specifies CASVGQGGTGELFF.

The chain recombines TRBV2 with TRBJ1-5, with D possibly being TRBD1 (6 bases). The V end was cut by 7 bases, the J end by 7 bases, with 17 bases between. Germline assignment: CDR1 SNHLY and CDR2 FYNNEI. CDR3 size: 14 residues. CDR3 sequence: CASIGTGYGQPQHF. CDR3 DNA: TGTGCCAGCATAGGTACAGGGTACGGGCAGCCCCAGCATTTT.

This clone was detected only once. V usage is TRBV6-5 and J usage is TRBJ2-2, with TRBD2 identical over 10 bases. Germline-derived CDR1 and CDR2 are MNHEY and SVGAGI. The trim removed 4 bases at V and 3 bases at J, leaving 2 bases unmatched. The CDR3 contains 15 residues. The CDR3 sequence: CASSSGTSDTGELFF. The CDR3 nucleotides read TGTGCCAGCAGTTCCGGGACTAGCGACACCGGGGAGCTGTTTTTT.

This sequence joins TRBV2 and TRBJ2-7; D ambiguous. The CDR3 totals 12 residues. V lost 7 bases and J lost 3, with 10 bases in between. Germline-derived CDR1 and CDR2 are SNHLY and FYNNEI. DNA for the CDR3: TGTGCCAGCAACCTCGGAGACTACGAGCAGTACTTC. Its protein product is CASNLGDYEQYF.

The J gene is TRBJ2-7, the V gene TRBV13, with D possibly TRBD2 on 6 matching bases. Germline CDR1 reads PRHDT; CDR2 reads FYEKMQ (reference sequence). The CDR3 length is 14 residues. V lost 5 bases and J 5 bases, leaving 16 bases between the germline ends. DNA of the CDR3: TGTGCCAGCAGCCCGGGCCTGTGGGGGGACGAGCAGTACTTC. It codes for CASSPGLWGDEQYF.

The chain carries TRBV19 and TRBJ2-2; D is ambiguous. V shed 5 bases and J shed 3 bases, with 16 bases lying between them. The CDR3 consists of 16 residues. Per the germline V gene, CDR1 is LNHDA and CDR2 is SQIVND (reference sequence). The CDR3 is CASSLDARYHTGELFF. The CDR3 region has the DNA TGTGCCAGTAGTCTCGACGCTAGGTACCACACCGGGGAGCTGTTTTTT.